The 9 T cell receptor beta chains in this list originate from one sample, sequenced in a study of T cells in Graves' hyperthyroidism and ophthalmopathy. RNA transcripts gave rise to amplified TCR beta CDR3 regions. The TCR CDR3 first-round RT-PCR relied on the HTBI primer set. One entry per CDR3 protein, called by TCRdb with MiXCR from the multiplex PCR reads. The sample shows about 560,000 distinct CDR3 sequences, approximately 16% of them seen only once. The sequencing sample was made of blood. The receptors were gathered from a woman under 30 with Graves' hyperthyroidism.

This clonotype showed up many times. The chain recombines TRBV12-3 or TRBV12-4 with TRBJ1-2; perhaps TRBD1 as D (6 bases). With 3 bases removed from V and 4 bases from J, the gap between germline ends came to 21 bases. The CDR3 is 17 amino acids. CDR3 DNA sequence: TGTGCCAGCAGTTTCGGGTTGGGGGGGGCGCGAGTCTATGGCTACACCTTC. Its protein product is CASSFGLGGARVYGYTF.

This clonotype was counted ten times or more. V is TRBV2 and J is TRBJ1-2; D uncertain. V was cut by 7 bases and J by 9 bases, with 18 bases left in between. This CDR3 has 13 amino acids. Germline V gene data show CDR1 as SNHLY and CDR2 as FYNNEI. The CDR3 DNA follows: TGTGCCAGCACCCTTGAGGTCGGAGGCCGCTACACCTTC. It specifies CASTLEVGGRYTF.

This clonotype has a count of ten or more. V and J are TRBV2 and TRBJ2-3; 7 nucleotides align to TRBD1. In germline, CDR1 is SNHLY, CDR2 FYNNEI. The CDR3 totals 16 residues. The J segment lost 4 bases and the V segment lost 2 bases, leaving 9 bases of the junction unmatched. The CDR3 region has the DNA TGTGCCAGCAGTGAACTTTGGGACAGCAGGCCAGATACGCAGTATTTT. Amino acid sequence: CASSELWDSRPDTQYF.

V usage is TRBV12-3 or TRBV12-4 and J usage is TRBJ1-5, with TRBD1 matching over 7 bases. The CDR3 consists of 17 residues. The J segment lost 3 bases and the V segment lost 5 bases, leaving 13 bases of the junction unmatched. Written as DNA, the CDR3 is TGTGCCAGCAGTCTGGAAAAGACAGGGATCGTCAATCAGCCCCAGCATTTT. Translating gives CASSLEKTGIVNQPQHF.

This clonotype turned up a few times. The chain joins TRBV9 to TRBJ1-1; maybe TRBD1 (5 bases). This CDR3 region has 13 residues. Germline loops: CDR1 SGDLS, CDR2 YYNGEE. The ends were cut back, 8 bases at V and 5 bases at J, with 16 bases in the middle. CDR3 nucleotide sequence: TGTGCCAGTCAGGGCTATGGTTCGACTGAAGCTTTCTTT. Residues: CASQGYGSTEAFF.

The chain combines TRBV29-1 with TRBJ2-7; 8 bases line up with TRBD1. Unmatched junction bases numbered 12, after V lost 7 bases and J lost 7 bases. Germline lookup yields CDR1 SQVTM and CDR2 ANQGSEA. The CDR3 sequence is 13 residues long. The CDR3 protein is CSAGVQGAGEQYF. The CDR3 nucleotides are TGCAGCGCTGGGGTCCAGGGGGCGGGTGAGCAGTACTTC.

This clonotype was observed a few times. This chain links TRBV28 with TRBJ1-2; D uncertain. The CDR3 is made up of 13 amino acids. Trimming pared 8 bases from V and 3 bases from J, leaving 13 bases between. The V gene's germline CDR1 is MDHEN and CDR2 SYDVKM. The chain's CDR3 is CASQIREHYGYTF. The CDR3, as DNA: TGTGCCAGCCAAATTAGGGAACACTATGGCTACACCTTC.

The chain is built from TRBV28 and TRBJ2-5, with D maybe TRBD2 (6 bases). Trimming pared 3 bases from V and 13 bases from J, leaving 9 bases between. The germline V gene has CDR1 MDHEN and CDR2 SYDVKM. The CDR3 extends over 10 amino acids. The CDR3 DNA reads as TGTGCCAGCAGTTTCAGGGAGGTGTACTTC. This encodes CASSFREVYF.

This clonotype has more than one count but fewer than ten. V usage is TRBV24-1 and J usage is TRBJ2-1, with 10 bases matching TRBD2. With V trimmed by 6 bases and J by 6 bases, 1 base remained unmatched. Germline V gene lookup returns CDR1 KGHDR and CDR2 SFDVKD. The CDR3 runs 13 residues. CDR3 nucleotides: TGTGCCACCAGTTCTAGCGGGGGCAATGAGCAGTTCTTC. Translation gives CATSSSGGNEQFF.